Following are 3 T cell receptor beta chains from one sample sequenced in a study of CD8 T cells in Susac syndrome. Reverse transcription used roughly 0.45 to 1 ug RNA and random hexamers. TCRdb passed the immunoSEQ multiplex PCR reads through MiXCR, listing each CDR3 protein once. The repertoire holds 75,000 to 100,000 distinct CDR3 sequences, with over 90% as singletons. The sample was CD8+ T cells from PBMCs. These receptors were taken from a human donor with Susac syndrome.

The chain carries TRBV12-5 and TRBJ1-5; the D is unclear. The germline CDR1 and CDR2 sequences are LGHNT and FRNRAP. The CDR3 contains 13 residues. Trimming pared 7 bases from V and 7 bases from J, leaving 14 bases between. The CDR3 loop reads CASALEGYQPQHF. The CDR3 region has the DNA TGTGCTAGTGCCCTCGAGGGATACCAGCCCCAGCATTTT.

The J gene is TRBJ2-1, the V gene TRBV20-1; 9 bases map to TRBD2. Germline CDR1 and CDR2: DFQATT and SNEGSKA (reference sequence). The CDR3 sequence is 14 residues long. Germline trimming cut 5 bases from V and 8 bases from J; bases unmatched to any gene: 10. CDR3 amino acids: CSASLAGRVYEQFF. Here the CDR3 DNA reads TGCAGTGCTTCACTAGCGGGTAGGGTCTATGAGCAGTTCTTC.

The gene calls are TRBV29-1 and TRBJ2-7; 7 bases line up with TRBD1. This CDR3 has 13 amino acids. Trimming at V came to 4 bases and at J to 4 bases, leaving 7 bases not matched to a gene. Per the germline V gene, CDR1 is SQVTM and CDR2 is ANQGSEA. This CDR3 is CSVGGTVGYEQYF. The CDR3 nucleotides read TGCAGCGTTGGTGGGACAGTTGGGTACGAGCAGTACTTC.